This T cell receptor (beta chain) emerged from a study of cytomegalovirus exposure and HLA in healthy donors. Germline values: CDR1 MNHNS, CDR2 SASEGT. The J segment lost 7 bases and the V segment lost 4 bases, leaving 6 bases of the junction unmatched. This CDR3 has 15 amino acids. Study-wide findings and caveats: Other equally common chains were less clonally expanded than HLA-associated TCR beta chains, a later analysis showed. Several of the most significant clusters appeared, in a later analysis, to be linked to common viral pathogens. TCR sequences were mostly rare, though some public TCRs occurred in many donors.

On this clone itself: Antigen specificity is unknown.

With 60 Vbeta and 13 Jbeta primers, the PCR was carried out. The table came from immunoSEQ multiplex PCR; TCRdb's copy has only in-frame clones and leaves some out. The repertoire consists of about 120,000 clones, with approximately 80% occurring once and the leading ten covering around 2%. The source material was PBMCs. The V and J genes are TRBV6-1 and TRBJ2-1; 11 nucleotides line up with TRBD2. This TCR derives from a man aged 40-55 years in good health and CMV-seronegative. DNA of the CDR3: TGTGCCAGCAGTGTAGGAGCTAGCGGGAGGAATGAGCAGTTCTTC. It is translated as CASSVGASGRNEQFF.